A selection of T cell receptor beta chains follows, all from one sample in a study of blood T cells in healthy people across ages. TCRdb itself ran the 5' RACE reads through MiXCR, one entry per CDR3 protein. The sample gives some 800,000 distinct CDR3 sequences, 20% to 25% of which show up once; approximately 3.7% is in the top ten. This same sample was also part of a study on T cells of mothers and their children.

Specimen: blood. The receptors derive from a boy younger than 18 in good health. CDR3s include the opening cysteine and the closing phenylalanine or tryptophan. Fields, in order: clone size, V gene, D gene, J gene, CDR3 protein, CDR3 DNA. D genes are given only for firm matches. A clone size is listed for some rows: how often the clone was seen (once, few, many), or a class if it is expanded.

NA,TRBV7-2,NA,TRBJ2-4,CASSLTGPENIQYF,TGTGCCAGCAGCTTGACAGGCCCAGAAAACATTCAGTACTTC
NA,TRBV6-2/TRBV6-3,NA,TRBJ2-5,CASSYSLGTQYF,TGTGCCAGCAGTTACTCGCTGGGGACCCAGTACTTC
many,TRBV20-1,NA,TRBJ1-2,CSARVGYGYTF,TGTAGTGCTAGAGTTGGGTATGGCTACACCTTC
few,TRBV20-1,TRBD1,TRBJ2-3,CSADGALETGDIDTQYF,TGCAGTGCCGACGGGGCACTCGAGACAGGGGATATCGATACGCAGTATTTT
NA,TRBV6-2/TRBV6-3,NA,TRBJ2-5,CASGRGGIQETQYF,TGTGCCAGCGGTCGCGGGGGCATCCAAGAGACCCAGTACTTC
NA,TRBV29-1,TRBD2,TRBJ2-2,CSAERGITGELFF,TGCAGCGCCGAGCGGGGGATCACCGGGGAGCTGTTTTTT
few,TRBV20-1,NA,TRBJ1-6,CSASNSFNSPLHF,TGCAGTGCTAGTAACAGTTTTAATTCACCCCTCCACTTT
few,TRBV4-2,NA,TRBJ2-1,CASSQDLGSGASNTNEQFF,TGTGCCAGCAGCCAAGATCTAGGGTCTGGGGCAAGCAATACCAATGAGCAGTTCTTC
NA,TRBV29-1,TRBD2,TRBJ2-5,CSAVAGEETQYF,TGCAGCGCGGTGGCGGGGGAAGAGACCCAGTACTTC
NA,TRBV7-2,NA,TRBJ2-1,CASSPVTDGGEQFF,TGTGCCAGCAGCCCAGTGACAGATGGGGGGGAGCAGTTCTTC
few,TRBV16,NA,TRBJ1-1,CASSQSLNEAFF,TGTGCCAGCAGCCAATCCTTAAATGAAGCTTTCTTT
NA,TRBV18,NA,TRBJ2-4,CASSWENIQYF,TGTGCCTCCTCTTGGGAAAACATTCAGTACTTC
NA,TRBV28,TRBD2,TRBJ2-1,CASSLRGLAANNEQFF,TGTGCCAGCAGTCTGAGAGGACTAGCGGCTAACAATGAGCAGTTCTTC
NA,TRBV20-1,TRBD1,TRBJ2-7,CSARQGAGYEQYF,TGCAGTGCGAGACAGGGGGCGGGCTACGAGCAGTACTTC
few,TRBV29-1,TRBD2,TRBJ2-3,CSGKKLAGEGADTQYF,TGCAGCGGAAAGAAACTAGCGGGAGAGGGTGCAGATACGCAGTATTTT
NA,TRBV7-9,NA,TRBJ2-1,CASSLDGGIEQFF,TGTGCCAGCAGCTTAGATGGCGGAATCGAGCAGTTCTTC
few,TRBV29-1,NA,TRBJ1-2,CSVETVINYGYTF,TGCAGCGTTGAAACGGTGATCAACTATGGCTACACCTTC
NA,TRBV12-3/TRBV12-4,TRBD1,TRBJ1-2,CASSLQALQGASYGYTF,TGTGCCAGCAGCCTCCAGGCCTTACAGGGGGCTTCCTATGGCTACACCTTC
few,TRBV5-5,NA,TRBJ2-7,CASSLEASSEQYF,TGTGCCAGCAGCTTGGAGGCTTCTAGCGAGCAGTACTTC
few,TRBV29-1,NA,TRBJ1-2,CSGRESYGYTF,TGCAGCGGAAGGGAGAGCTATGGCTACACCTTC
NA,TRBV7-2,NA,TRBJ1-4,CASSRGWEIGEKLFF,TGTGCCAGCAGCCGGGGGTGGGAAATTGGTGAAAAACTGTTTTTT
NA,TRBV20-1,TRBD2,TRBJ2-7,CSAGDSGAVLYEQYF,TGCAGTGCGGGGGATAGCGGGGCGGTCCTCTACGAGCAGTACTTC
few,TRBV29-1,NA,TRBJ2-3,CSVEVDGSFTDTQYF,TGCAGCGTTGAAGTTGACGGGAGTTTCACAGATACGCAGTATTTT
NA,TRBV14,NA,TRBJ2-1,CASKGQVDRNEQFF,TGTGCCAGCAAAGGGCAGGTTGACCGAAATGAGCAGTTCTTC
NA,TRBV2,NA,TRBJ1-5,CASSVEDSGGPQHF,TGTGCCAGCAGTGTGGAAGACAGTGGAGGGCCCCAGCATTTT
few,TRBV20-1,TRBD2,TRBJ2-5,CSAPRLAGGQETQYF,TGCAGTGCCCCTAGACTAGCGGGGGGCCAAGAGACCCAGTACTTC
NA,TRBV7-2,NA,TRBJ2-5,CASSLGGSGEKTQYF,TGTGCCAGCAGCTTAGGAGGGAGTGGGGAAAAGACCCAGTACTTC
NA,TRBV28,NA,TRBJ1-2,CASRLTHNYGYTF,TGTGCCAGCAGACTAACACATAACTATGGCTACACCTTC
few,TRBV28,NA,TRBJ2-5,CASSSRNGETQYF,TGTGCCAGCAGTTCGCGGAACGGAGAGACCCAGTACTTC
NA,TRBV6-2/TRBV6-3,TRBD1,TRBJ2-3,CASSYDPNTGDASTDTQYF,TGTGCCAGCAGTTACGACCCCAATACAGGGGACGCCAGCACAGATACGCAGTATTTT
NA,TRBV20-1,NA,TRBJ1-6,CSARGLTGHRGSPLHF,TGCAGTGCTAGGGGCCTCACGGGACACCGGGGATCACCCCTCCACTTT
many,TRBV18,NA,TRBJ2-3,CASSAADTQYF,TGTGCCAGCTCCGCGGCAGATACGCAGTATTTT
NA,TRBV20-1,NA,TRBJ1-3,CSASGRDVSGNTIYF,TGCAGTGCTAGTGGGCGGGACGTCTCTGGAAACACCATATATTTT
NA,TRBV5-1,NA,TRBJ2-7,CASSPQGFAYEQYF,TGCGCCAGCAGCCCCCAGGGGTTCGCCTACGAGCAGTACTTC
many,TRBV7-2,TRBD2,TRBJ2-7,CASSSAGVLVEQYF,TGTGCCAGCAGTTCAGCGGGAGTTTTGGTCGAGCAGTACTTC
few,TRBV29-1,TRBD1,TRBJ1-2,CSVEGTEGTGALSRGYTF,TGCAGCGTCGAAGGGACTGAGGGCACAGGGGCATTGTCTAGAGGCTACACCTTC
NA,TRBV5-1,TRBD1,TRBJ1-2,CASSQLGTGIYGYTF,TGCGCCAGCAGCCAATTAGGGACAGGCATCTATGGCTACACCTTC
NA,TRBV7-9,NA,TRBJ1-1,CASSYMAEAFF,TGTGCCAGCAGCTATATGGCTGAAGCTTTCTTT
few,TRBV5-4,TRBD1,TRBJ2-1,CASSLGTGQFF,TGTGCCAGCAGCTTGGGGACAGGGCAGTTCTTC
many,TRBV28,TRBD1,TRBJ2-7,CASTPDRGSYEQYF,TGTGCCAGCACTCCTGACAGGGGGTCCTACGAGCAGTACTTC
few,TRBV29-1,NA,TRBJ2-1,CSAAPARYNEQFF,TGCAGCGCTGCCCCCGCGAGATACAATGAGCAGTTCTTC
few,TRBV7-2,NA,TRBJ2-7,CASSFEGTYEQYF,TGTGCCAGCAGCTTTGAGGGGACCTACGAGCAGTACTTC
NA,TRBV7-2,TRBD2,TRBJ2-5,CASSLVGGGTQETQYF,TGTGCCAGCAGCTTAGTCGGGGGGGGTACCCAAGAGACCCAGTACTTC
many,TRBV7-2,TRBD2,TRBJ2-1,CASSPSSGSSYNEQFF,TGTGCCAGCAGCCCATCTAGCGGGAGCTCCTACAATGAGCAGTTCTTC
few,TRBV20-1,NA,TRBJ1-3,CSARDPGRNTIYF,TGCAGTGCTAGAGATCCAGGGAGAAACACCATATATTTT
NA,TRBV3-1,NA,TRBJ2-1,CASSKDPMLYNEQFF,TGTGCCAGCAGCAAAGACCCCATGTTGTATAATGAGCAGTTCTTC